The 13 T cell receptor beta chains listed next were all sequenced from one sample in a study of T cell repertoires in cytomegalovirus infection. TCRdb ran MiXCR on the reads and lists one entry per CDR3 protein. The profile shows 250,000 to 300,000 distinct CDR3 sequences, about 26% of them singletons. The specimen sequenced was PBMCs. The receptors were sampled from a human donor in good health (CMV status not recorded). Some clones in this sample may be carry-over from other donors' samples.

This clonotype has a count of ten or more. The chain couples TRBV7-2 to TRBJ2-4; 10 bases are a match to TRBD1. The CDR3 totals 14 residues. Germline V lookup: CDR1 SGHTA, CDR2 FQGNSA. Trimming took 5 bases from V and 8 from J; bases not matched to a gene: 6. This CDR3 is CASSLGQGDDIQYF. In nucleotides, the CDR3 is TGTGCCAGCAGCCTCGGACAGGGGGACGACATTCAGTACTTC.

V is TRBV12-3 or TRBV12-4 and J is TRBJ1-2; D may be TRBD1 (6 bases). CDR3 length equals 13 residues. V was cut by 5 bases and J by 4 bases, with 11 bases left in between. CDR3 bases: TGTGCCAGCAGTCCCGGGACAACCTATGGCTACACCTTC. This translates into CASSPGTTYGYTF.

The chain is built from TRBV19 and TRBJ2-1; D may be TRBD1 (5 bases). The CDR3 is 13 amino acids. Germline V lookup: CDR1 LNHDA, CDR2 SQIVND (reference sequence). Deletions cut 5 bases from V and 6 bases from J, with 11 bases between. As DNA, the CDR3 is TGTGCCAGTAGTGCCTCCCAGGGCAATGAGCAGTTCTTC. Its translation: CASSASQGNEQFF. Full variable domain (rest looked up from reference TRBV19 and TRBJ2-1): DGGITQSPKYLFRKEGQNVTLSCEQNLNHDAMYWYRQDPGQGLRLIYYSQIVNDFQKGDIAEGYSVSREKKESFPLTVTSAQKNPTAFYLCASSASQGNEQFFGPGTRLTVL.

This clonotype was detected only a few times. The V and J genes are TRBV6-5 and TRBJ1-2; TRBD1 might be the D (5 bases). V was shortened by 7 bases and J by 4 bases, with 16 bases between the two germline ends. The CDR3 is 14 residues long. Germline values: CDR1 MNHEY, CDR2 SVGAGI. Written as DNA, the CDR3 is TGTGCCAGCACCACCCCGGGACGAAGCTATGGCTACACCTTC. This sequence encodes CASTTPGRSYGYTF.

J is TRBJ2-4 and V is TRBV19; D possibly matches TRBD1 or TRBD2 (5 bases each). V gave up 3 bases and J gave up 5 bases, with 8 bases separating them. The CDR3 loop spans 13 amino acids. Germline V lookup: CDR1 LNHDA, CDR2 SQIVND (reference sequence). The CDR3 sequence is CASSIGTENIQYF. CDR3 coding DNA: TGTGCCAGTAGTATCGGGACCGAAAACATTCAGTACTTC. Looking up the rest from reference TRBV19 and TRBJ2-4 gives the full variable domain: DGGITQSPKYLFRKEGQNVTLSCEQNLNHDAMYWYRQDPGQGLRLIYYSQIVNDFQKGDIAEGYSVSREKKESFPLTVTSAQKNPTAFYLCASSIGTENIQYFGAGTRLSVL.

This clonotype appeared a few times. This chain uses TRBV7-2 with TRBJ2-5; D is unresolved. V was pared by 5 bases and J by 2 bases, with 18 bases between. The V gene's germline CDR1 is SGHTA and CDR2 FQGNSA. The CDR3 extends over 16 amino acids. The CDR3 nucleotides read TGTGCCAGCAGCCGGGCCAGAACACCTACTCAAGAGACCCAGTACTTC. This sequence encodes CASSRARTPTQETQYF.

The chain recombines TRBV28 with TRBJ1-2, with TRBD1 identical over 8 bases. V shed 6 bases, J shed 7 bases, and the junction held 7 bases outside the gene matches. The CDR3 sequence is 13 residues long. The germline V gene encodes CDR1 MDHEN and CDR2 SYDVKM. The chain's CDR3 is CASSSPTGGGYTF. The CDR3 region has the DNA TGTGCCAGCAGCTCTCCTACAGGGGGTGGCTACACCTTC.

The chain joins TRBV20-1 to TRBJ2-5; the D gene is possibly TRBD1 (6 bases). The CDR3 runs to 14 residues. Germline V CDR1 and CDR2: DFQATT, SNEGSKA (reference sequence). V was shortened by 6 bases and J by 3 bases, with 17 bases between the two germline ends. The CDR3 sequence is CSARPGVGKETQYF. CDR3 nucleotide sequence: TGCAGTGCCAGACCAGGGGTAGGAAAAGAGACCCAGTACTTC.

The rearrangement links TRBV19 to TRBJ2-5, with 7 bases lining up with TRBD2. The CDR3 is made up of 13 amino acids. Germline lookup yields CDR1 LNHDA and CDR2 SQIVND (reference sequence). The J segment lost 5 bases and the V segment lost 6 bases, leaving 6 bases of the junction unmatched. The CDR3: CASRRGTEETQYF. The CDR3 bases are TGTGCCAGTAGGCGGGGGACCGAGGAGACCCAGTACTTC.

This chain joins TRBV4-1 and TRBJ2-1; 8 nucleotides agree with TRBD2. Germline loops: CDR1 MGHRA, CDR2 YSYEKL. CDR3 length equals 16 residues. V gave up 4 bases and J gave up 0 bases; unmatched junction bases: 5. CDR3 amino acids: CASSLSGTSSYNEQFF. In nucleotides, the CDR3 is TGCGCCAGCAGCCTATCCGGGACTAGCTCCTACAATGAGCAGTTCTTC.

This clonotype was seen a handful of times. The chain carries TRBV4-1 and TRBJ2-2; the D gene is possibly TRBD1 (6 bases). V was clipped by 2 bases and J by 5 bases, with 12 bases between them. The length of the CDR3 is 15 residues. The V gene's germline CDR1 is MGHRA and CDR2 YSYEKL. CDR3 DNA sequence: TGCGCCAGCAGCCAACCGGGACAACGAACCGGGGAGCTGTTTTTT. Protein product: CASSQPGQRTGELFF.

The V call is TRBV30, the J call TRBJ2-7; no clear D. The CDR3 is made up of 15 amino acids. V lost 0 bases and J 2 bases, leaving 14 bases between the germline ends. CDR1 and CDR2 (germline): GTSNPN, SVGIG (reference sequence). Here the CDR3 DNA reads TGTGCCTGGAGTGTACATCTTGCCAGGACCTACGAGCAGTACTTC. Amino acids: CAWSVHLARTYEQYF.

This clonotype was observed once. In nucleotides, the CDR3 is TGTGCCAGCAGTTTAAGAACTAGCGGGAGAGTGCGAGAGCAGTACTTC. Residues: CASSLRTSGRVREQYF. The chain carries TRBV28 and TRBJ2-7; 11 nucleotides line up with TRBD2. Germline V gene data show CDR1 as MDHEN and CDR2 as SYDVKM. This CDR3 spans 16 amino acids. V was pared by 2 bases and J by 7 bases, with 10 bases of the junction left unmatched.